This TCR beta chain was recovered during a study of human T cells and chemical hapten exposure. Overall study results and limits: Expanded TCRs created a significantly greater count of big CDR3 similarity clusters than controls did.

Per the original methods: Sampled TCR counts reached a median of 95,638 per sample, with values ranging from about 23,224 to 700,000. In TCRdb, the RACE reads were re-called with MiXCR into one record per CDR3 protein. The V and J calls and clone size are TCRdb's, not the authors'. The sample consists of some 51,000 distinct CDR3 sequences, 8.5% to 10% of them appearing once. The table lists this clonotype with a few counts. Its antigen is not known. Time point in this sample: pre-sensitization, week 0. Treatment noted: therapeutic diphenylcyclopropenone sensitization with weekly scalp DPC. The sequence came from a woman in her thirties or forties with alopecia areata. Some clones in this sample may be carry-over from other donors' samples. The specimen was whole blood, collected in connection with sensitization to the hapten diphenylcyclopropenone (DPC).

The chain's CDR3 is CASSPGQFNEKLFF. The CDR3 DNA is TGTGCCAGCAGTCCGGGACAGTTCAATGAAAAACTGTTTTTT. The chain links TRBV28 to TRBJ1-4, with 7 bases matching TRBD1. Germline assignment: CDR1 MDHEN and CDR2 SYDVKM. The V segment lost 5 bases and the J segment 5 bases; nucleotides outside the gene matches: 5. This CDR3 has 14 residues.